This TCR beta chain was captured by sequencing in a study of blood T cell repertoires in COVID-19 (dated by TCRdb to about 2020). In the study overall: Samples covering the acute and convalescent phases of COVID-19 were provided by collaborators in the United States, Italy and Spain. The prospective study material was composed of cDNA or gDNA derived from T cells, B-cell-depleted T cells, or PBMCs. Subjects who had been exposed to COVID-19, were actively infected with it, or had recovered from it provided the deeply sampled blood TCRbeta repertoires that made up the dataset. The repertoires were released in a freely available public database intended as a resource for research on the immune response to SARS-CoV-2. Samples came from the ongoing ImmuneRACE study (first 160 participants) plus 1,254 subjects from 6 global collaborators. A de-identified subject ID, COVID-19 status, age in years and sex were almost always included in the sample metadata. Where available, HLA class I and class II types were taken from metadata supplied by the sample provider and were not determined by assay-based typing.

The immunoSEQ Assay, a bias-controlled multiplex PCR, was used to amplify TCRbeta CDR3 regions from genomic DNA. The study's processing was this. Nucleated cell counts per sample were estimated from amplification of reference gene primers within the assay. To quantify the absolute abundance of each unique TCRbeta CDR3 rearrangement, sequence reads were collapsed and filtered. For each sample, productive Simpson clonality was calculated as the square root of Simpson's diversity index over productive rearrangements. TCRdb took this table from immuneACCESS and kept in-frame rearrangements with V and J called. Such tables lack part of the clones; where checked against another copy, unresolved V genes explain under half of the gap, and the rest is unexplained. V and J calls and clone size are copied from that table; D and trimming were computed from the DNA. Within this sample are 290,000 or so clones, with roughly 90% of them counted one time only. Around 2.2% of the sample is held by the ten biggest clonotypes.

A word on this clone: There is no known antigen for this receptor. Per-base qualities were not stored, and no clone one base away is much larger.

One collaborating source in Seattle enrolled patients while the patients were actively infected and followed the patients over time throughout the course of disease. Whole blood was collected in K2EDTA tubes by collaborating institutions according to the institutions' own protocols. For TCRbeta analysis, collaborators shipped samples in one of three forms: frozen whole blood, isolated PBMCs, or DNA extracted from either of those sample types. Overall study outcomes, separate from this receptor: The quantity of clinical and demographic metadata differed by source and by participant and was supplied without curation.

This receptor was obtained from a woman aged 25-40 years with COVID-19, enrolled during active disease. The sample was peripheral blood.

CDR3 protein: CASSDGQVIYYEQYF. The sequenced DNA is TGTGCCAGCAGCGATGGACAGGTGATTTACTACGAGCAGTACTTC. The chain was built from TRBV7-9 and TRBJ2-7, and 7 junctional nucleotides match TRBD1. After removal of 5 bases from V and 3 bases from J, the junction retains 10 bases not matched to a gene. Taken from cysteine to phenylalanine, the CDR3 has 15 residues. Solely the CDR3 DNA is kept, with 45 bases framed from the first base. The germline V gene (reference sequence) supplies CDR1 SEHNR and CDR2 FQNEAQ.